Included here is one T cell receptor beta chain sequence, with context. Its antigen is unidentified. The data were obtained in a study of CD8 T cells in ankylosing spondylitis. Study-wide results and caveats: Clones tied to disease were said to be significantly enriched in matched ankylosing spondylitis synovial fluid. A motif in TCR beta, a set of roughly 8 highly homologous variants, appeared characteristic of ankylosing spondylitis blood. A subset of motif variants has previously been described in the synovial fluid and blood of reactive arthritis. Disease-linked clones, CD8+, were relatively rare in peripheral blood.

Germline loops: CDR1 SGHRS, CDR2 YFSETQ. CDR3 length equals 16 residues. V was shortened by 5 bases and J by 0 bases, with 18 bases between the two germline ends. MiXCR, applied by TCRdb to the 5' RACE reads, yields one record per CDR3 protein. There are roughly 170,000 distinct CDR3 sequences in the sample; 8.5% to 10% occur only once, and about 14% lies in the top ten. This clonotype originated in a female donor with ankylosing spondylitis or in good health (not recorded which). The chain uses TRBV5-1 and TRBJ2-7; D is perhaps TRBD2 (6 bases). Source material: blood, either unsorted or a sorted T cell fraction (not recorded which). The CDR3 protein is CASRWGGALSSYEQYF. CDR3 in DNA: TGCGCCAGCAGGTGGGGAGGCGCCTTGAGCTCCTACGAGCAGTACTTC.